This T cell receptor (beta chain) was found in a study of cytomegalovirus exposure and HLA in healthy donors. Study conclusions and caveats: Productive status was seen about 87% or about 30% of the time for most TCR beta V segments in an earlier analysis.

This clone came up a few times. Its antigen is undetermined. CDR1 is GTSNPN and CDR2 is SVGIG in the germline V gene (reference sequence). The V segment lost 7 bases and the J segment 5 bases; nucleotides outside the gene matches: 14. This CDR3 has 16 amino acids. The PCR made use of 60 Vbeta and 13 Jbeta primers. TCRdb's table, derived via immunoSEQ multiplex PCR, lists solely in-frame clones and lacks some. The profile shows some 190,000 clones, about 9% of them singletons. The J gene is TRBJ2-2, the V gene TRBV30, with 9 bases identical to TRBD2. Material: PBMCs. This sequence was found in a woman in her twenties or thirties in good health and CMV-seropositive. The CDR3 nucleotides are TGTGCCTCACGTAGCGGGAGTGGGTCTAGGACCGGGGAGCTGTTTTTT. Translated, it gives CASRSGSGSRTGELFF.